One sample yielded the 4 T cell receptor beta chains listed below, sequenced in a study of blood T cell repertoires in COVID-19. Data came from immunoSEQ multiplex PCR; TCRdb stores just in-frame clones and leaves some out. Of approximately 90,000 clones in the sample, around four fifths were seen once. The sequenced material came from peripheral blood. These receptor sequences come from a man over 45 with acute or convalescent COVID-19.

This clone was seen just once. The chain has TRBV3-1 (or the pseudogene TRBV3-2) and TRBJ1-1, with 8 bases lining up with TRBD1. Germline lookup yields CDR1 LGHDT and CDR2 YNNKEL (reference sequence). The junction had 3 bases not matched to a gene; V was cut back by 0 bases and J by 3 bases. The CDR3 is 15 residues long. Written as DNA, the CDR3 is TGTGCCAGCAGCCAAGATAGCAGGGGGCACACTGAAGCTTTCTTT. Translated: CASSQDSRGHTEAFF.

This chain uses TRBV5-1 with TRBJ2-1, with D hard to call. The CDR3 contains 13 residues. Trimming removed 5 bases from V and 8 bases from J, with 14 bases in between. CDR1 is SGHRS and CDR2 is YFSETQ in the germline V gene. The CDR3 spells CASRKTPFDEQFF. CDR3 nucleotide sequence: TGCGCCAGCAGAAAGACACCCTTCGATGAGCAGTTCTTC.

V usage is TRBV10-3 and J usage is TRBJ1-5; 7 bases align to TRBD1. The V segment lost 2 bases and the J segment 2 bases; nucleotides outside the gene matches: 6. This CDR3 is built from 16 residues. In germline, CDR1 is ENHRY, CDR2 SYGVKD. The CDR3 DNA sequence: TGTGCCATCAGTGAGGGGGTAGGGGGCGGCAATCAGCCCCAGCATTTT. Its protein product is CAISEGVGGGNQPQHF.

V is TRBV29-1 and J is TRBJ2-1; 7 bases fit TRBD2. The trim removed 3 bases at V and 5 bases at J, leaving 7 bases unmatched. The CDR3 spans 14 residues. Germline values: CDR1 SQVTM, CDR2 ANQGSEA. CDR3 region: CSVELRGGNNEQFF. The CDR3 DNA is TGCAGCGTTGAGCTAAGGGGAGGGAACAATGAGCAGTTCTTC.